The rows below give T cell receptor beta chains drawn from one sample of a study of shared clonotypes between healthy human individuals. Using immunoSEQ multiplex PCR, the repertoire was profiled, and TCRdb retains in-frame clones only, with some absent. The sample consists of about 2,500,000 clones, over 85% of them appearing once. The sequencing sample was made of naive CD4+ T cells sorted from blood. These receptors were obtained from a man aged 18-30 years in good health. Each CDR3 is given with its conserved first and last residue. D genes are given only for firm matches. Size is omitted from some rows. Given values are once, few, many or a class for expanded clones.

>-|-|TRBV28|TRBJ2-3
TGTGCCAGCAGTCCCGGGTGGTTGACAGATACGCAGTATTTT
CASSPGWLTDTQYF
>-|once|TRBV5-1|TRBJ1-3
TGCGCCAGCAGCGTCGGGAGCTCTGGAAACACCATATATTTT
CASSVGSSGNTIYF
>TRBD2|-|TRBV13|TRBJ2-3
TGTGCCAGCAGCTACCTGCGGGGGTACACAGATACGCAGTATTTT
CASSYLRGYTDTQYF
>TRBD1|-|TRBV30|TRBJ1-1
TGTGCCTGGAGTGTAACCCCAGGGGGAGGGACTGAAGCTTTCTTT
CAWSVTPGGGTEAFF
>TRBD1|-|TRBV5-1|TRBJ2-3
TGCGCCAGCAGCCCAGGACAGGGAACAGATACGCAGTATTTT
CASSPGQGTDTQYF
>-|-|TRBV9|TRBJ2-5
TGTGCCAGCAGCCTCCTGGACAGCAGGGAGACCCAGTACTTC
CASSLLDSRETQYF
>TRBD1|-|TRBV27|TRBJ1-5
TGTGCCAGCACTAGGACAGGGGGCTTAGGTCAGCCCCAGCATTTT
CASTRTGGLGQPQHF
>-|-|TRBV6-8|TRBJ2-1
TGTGCCAGCAGCTCCTACAGGGTTCCCAATGAGCAGTTCTTC
CASSSYRVPNEQFF
>-|-|TRBV20-1|TRBJ1-1
TGCAGTGCTAGACACCGGACAGAAGCTTTCTTT
CSARHRTEAFF
>-|-|TRBV4-1|TRBJ1-2
TGCGCCAGCAGCCAAGAATGGGGCAGTAAGGGCTATGGCTACACCTTC
CASSQEWGSKGYGYTF
>-|-|TRBV18|TRBJ2-1
TGTGCCAGCTCACCACCCTCTAGCGCCTTTCAGGGTGATGAGCAGTTCTTC
CASSPPSSAFQGDEQFF
>TRBD2|once|TRBV7-2|TRBJ2-5
TGTGCCAGCAGCCAATGGGCGGTTCTAGCGGGGGCTGGGGAGACCCAGTACTTC
CASSQWAVLAGAGETQYF
>-|-|TRBV6-5|TRBJ2-2
TGTGCCAGCTATAACACCGGGGAGCTGTTTTTT
CASYNTGELFF
>-|-|TRBV11-2|TRBJ2-1
TGTGCCAGCAGCTTAGGTGACAAGTACAATGAGCAGTTCTTC
CASSLGDKYNEQFF
>-|-|TRBV7-8|TRBJ2-1
TGTGCCAGCAGCTTATCGGGGAACTACAATGAGCAGTTCTTC
CASSLSGNYNEQFF
>-|-|TRBV27|TRBJ2-7
TGTGCCAGCAGTCGTACAACTGCGATCTACGAGCAGTACTTC
CASSRTTAIYEQYF
>TRBD2|-|TRBV15|TRBJ2-1
TGTGCCACCAGCAGAGCAATACCCGGGACTAGCGTTGGGGGCTACAATGAGCAGTTCTTC
CATSRAIPGTSVGGYNEQFF
>-|-|TRBV4-1|TRBJ2-7
TGCGCCAGCAGTACCGACTTTAGCTACGAGCAGTACTTC
CASSTDFSYEQYF
>TRBD2|-|TRBV27|TRBJ2-1
TGTGCCAGCAGCCGAGCGGGAGGGCCTAAGAATGAGCAGTTCTTC
CASSRAGGPKNEQFF
>TRBD1|-|TRBV7-9|TRBJ1-2
TGTGCCAGCAGCTTCTCCGGGACAGATATTATGAATGGCTACACCTTC
CASSFSGTDIMNGYTF
>TRBD1|-|TRBV6-1|TRBJ1-5
TGTGCCAGCAGTGGACAGGGAAAGCGGTATGGTAGCAATCAGCCCCAGCATTTT
CASSGQGKRYGSNQPQHF
>-|-|TRBV19|TRBJ1-2
TGTGCCAGTAGTATAGAGCTAACAGACCGAAACTATGGCTACACCTTC
CASSIELTDRNYGYTF